This T cell receptor (beta chain) comes out of a study of cytomegalovirus exposure and HLA in healthy donors. Study details: Per a later analysis, the roughly 680 first-cohort and approximately 120 validation repertoires shared one platform. Study-level results: The tendency of first-cohort TCR clusters to co-occur in the 120 validation repertoires was identified by a subsequent analysis. The authors confirmed in vitro that a few CMV-associated chains were specific for CMV antigens.

The length of the CDR3 is 18 residues. Germline CDR1 is SGHTA and CDR2 is FQGNSA. V was clipped by 8 bases and J by 7 bases; unmatched bases: 20. As for this clone: Antigen specificity is unknown.

The approximately 120-subject validation cohort, separate from the roughly 700-subject first cohort, included the donors. This table comes from immunoSEQ multiplex PCR, and its TCRdb copy is limited to in-frame clones, with some not included. The table has 100,000 to 150,000 clones, 80% to 90% seen once. The sequencing input was PBMCs. This receptor was taken from a woman between 18 and 30 years old in good health and CMV-seronegative. The chain uses TRBV7-2 and TRBJ2-1; 10 nucleotides agree with TRBD2. The CDR3 protein is CASGSHGLLAGHSNEQFF. The CDR3 coding sequence is TGTGCCAGCGGTTCCCATGGGCTACTAGCGGGGCATTCAAATGAGCAGTTCTTC.